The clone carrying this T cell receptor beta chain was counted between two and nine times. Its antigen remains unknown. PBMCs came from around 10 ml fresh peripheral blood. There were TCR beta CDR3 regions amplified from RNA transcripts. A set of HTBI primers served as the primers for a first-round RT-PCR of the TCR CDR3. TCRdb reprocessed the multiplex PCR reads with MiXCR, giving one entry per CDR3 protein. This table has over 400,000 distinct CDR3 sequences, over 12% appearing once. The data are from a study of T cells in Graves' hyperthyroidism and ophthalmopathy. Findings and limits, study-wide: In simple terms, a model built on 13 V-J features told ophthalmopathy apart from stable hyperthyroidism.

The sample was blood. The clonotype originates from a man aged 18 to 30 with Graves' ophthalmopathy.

This CDR3 is CASSLMWGRGSYEQYF. The CDR3 DNA is TGTGCCAGCAGTTTAATGTGGGGGAGGGGCTCCTACGAGCAGTACTTC. The V call is TRBV27, the J call TRBJ2-7; 7 bases are shared with TRBD2. There are 16 residues in the CDR3. Germline lookup yields CDR1 MNHEY and CDR2 SMNVEV (reference sequence). The V segment lost 2 bases and the J segment 0 bases; nucleotides outside the gene matches: 7.